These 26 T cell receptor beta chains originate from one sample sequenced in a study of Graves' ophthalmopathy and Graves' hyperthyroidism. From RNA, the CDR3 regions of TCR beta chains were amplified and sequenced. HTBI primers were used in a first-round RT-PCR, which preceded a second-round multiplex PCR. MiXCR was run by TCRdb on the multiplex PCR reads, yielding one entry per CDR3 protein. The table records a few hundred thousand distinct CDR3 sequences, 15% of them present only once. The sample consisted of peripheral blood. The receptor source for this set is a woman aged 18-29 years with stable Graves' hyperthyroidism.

The CDR3 protein is CASSLYSGANVLTF. CDR3 coding DNA: TGTGCCAGCAGTTTATACTCTGGGGCCAACGTCCTGACTTTC. This sequence joins TRBV27 and TRBJ2-6; D is ambiguous. The CDR3 runs to 14 residues. Germline loops: CDR1 MNHEY, CDR2 SMNVEV (reference sequence). Trimming removed 1 base from V and 0 bases from J, with 1 base in between.

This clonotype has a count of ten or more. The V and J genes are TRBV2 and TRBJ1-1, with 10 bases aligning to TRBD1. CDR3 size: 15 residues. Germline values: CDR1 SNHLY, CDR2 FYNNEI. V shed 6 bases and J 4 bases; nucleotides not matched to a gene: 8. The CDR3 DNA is TGTGCCAGCAGCGACAGGGGGCAGGGAACCACTGAAGCTTTCTTT. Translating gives CASSDRGQGTTEAFF.

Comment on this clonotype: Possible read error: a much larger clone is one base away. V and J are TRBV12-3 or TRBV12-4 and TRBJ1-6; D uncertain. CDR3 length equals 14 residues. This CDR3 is CASSLRGGNSHLHF. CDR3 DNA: TGTGCCAGCAGTTTACGGGGAGGCAATTCACACCTCCACTTT.

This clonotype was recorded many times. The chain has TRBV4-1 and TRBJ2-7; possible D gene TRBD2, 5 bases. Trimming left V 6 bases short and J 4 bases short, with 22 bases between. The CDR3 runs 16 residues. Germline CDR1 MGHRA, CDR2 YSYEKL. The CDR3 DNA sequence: TGCGCCAGCAGACATGTAGGAGTAGGGAGTGGTTACGAGCAGTACTTC. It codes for CASRHVGVGSGYEQYF.

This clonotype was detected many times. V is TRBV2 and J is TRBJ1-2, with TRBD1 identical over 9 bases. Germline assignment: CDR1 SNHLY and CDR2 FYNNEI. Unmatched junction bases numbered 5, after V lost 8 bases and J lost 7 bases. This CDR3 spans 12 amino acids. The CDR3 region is CASETQGAGYTF. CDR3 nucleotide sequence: TGTGCCAGCGAGACACAGGGGGCTGGCTACACCTTC.

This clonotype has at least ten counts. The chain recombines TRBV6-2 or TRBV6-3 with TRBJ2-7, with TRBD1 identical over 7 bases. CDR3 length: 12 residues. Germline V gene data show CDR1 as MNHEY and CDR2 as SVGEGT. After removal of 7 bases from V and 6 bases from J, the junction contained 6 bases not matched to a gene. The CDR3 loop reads CASNRDRVEQYF. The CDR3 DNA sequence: TGTGCCAGCAACCGTGACAGGGTCGAGCAGTACTTC.

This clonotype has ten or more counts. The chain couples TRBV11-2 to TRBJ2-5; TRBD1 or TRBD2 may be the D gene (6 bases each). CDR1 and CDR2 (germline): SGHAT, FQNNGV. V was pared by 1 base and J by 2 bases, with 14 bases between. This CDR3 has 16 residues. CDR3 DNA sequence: TGTGCCAGCAGCTTAGTCGGTGGGGGGCCACAAGAGACCCAGTACTTC. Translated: CASSLVGGGPQETQYF.

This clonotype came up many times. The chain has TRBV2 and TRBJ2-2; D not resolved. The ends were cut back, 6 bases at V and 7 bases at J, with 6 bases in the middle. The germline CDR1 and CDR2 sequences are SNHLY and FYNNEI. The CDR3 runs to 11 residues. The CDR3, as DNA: TGTGCCAGCAGGGGGAACGGGGAGCTGTTTTTT. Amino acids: CASRGNGELFF.

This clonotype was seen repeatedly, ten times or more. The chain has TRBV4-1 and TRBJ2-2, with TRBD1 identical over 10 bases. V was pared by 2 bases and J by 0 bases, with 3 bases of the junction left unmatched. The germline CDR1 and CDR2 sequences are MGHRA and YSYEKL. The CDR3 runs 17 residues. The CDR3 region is CASSQLGTGANTGELFF. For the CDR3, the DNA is TGCGCCAGCAGCCAACTAGGGACAGGGGCGAACACCGGGGAGCTGTTTTTT.

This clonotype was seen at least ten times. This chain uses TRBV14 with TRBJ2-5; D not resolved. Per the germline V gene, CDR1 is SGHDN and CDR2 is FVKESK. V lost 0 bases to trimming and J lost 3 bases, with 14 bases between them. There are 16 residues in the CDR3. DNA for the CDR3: TGTGCCAGCAGCCAAGACGTGAGGCACCCGGAAGAGACCCAGTACTTC. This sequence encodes CASSQDVRHPEETQYF.

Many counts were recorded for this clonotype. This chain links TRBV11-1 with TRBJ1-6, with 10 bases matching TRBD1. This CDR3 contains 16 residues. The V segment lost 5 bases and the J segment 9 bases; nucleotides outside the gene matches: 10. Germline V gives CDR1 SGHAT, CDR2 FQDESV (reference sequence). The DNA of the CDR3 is TGTGCCAGCAGCGGGGGACCCGGGACAGGGGCTTCACCCCTCCACTTT. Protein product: CASSGGPGTGASPLHF.

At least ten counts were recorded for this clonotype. This CDR3 is CASSGEPRGGPETQYF. As DNA, the CDR3 is TGCGCCAGCAGCGGAGAACCGCGGGGGGGCCCTGAGACCCAGTACTTC. This sequence joins TRBV5-1 and TRBJ2-5, with 9 bases lining up with TRBD2. The CDR3 sequence is 16 residues long. CDR1 is SGHRS, CDR2 YFSETQ, per germline. The J segment lost 5 bases and the V segment lost 4 bases, leaving 12 bases of the junction unmatched.

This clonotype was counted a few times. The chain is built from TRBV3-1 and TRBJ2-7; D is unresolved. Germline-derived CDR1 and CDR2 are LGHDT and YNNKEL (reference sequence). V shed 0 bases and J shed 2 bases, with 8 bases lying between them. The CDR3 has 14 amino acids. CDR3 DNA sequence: TGTGCCAGCAGCCAAGATCCCGTAACCTACGAGCAGTACTTC. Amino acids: CASSQDPVTYEQYF.

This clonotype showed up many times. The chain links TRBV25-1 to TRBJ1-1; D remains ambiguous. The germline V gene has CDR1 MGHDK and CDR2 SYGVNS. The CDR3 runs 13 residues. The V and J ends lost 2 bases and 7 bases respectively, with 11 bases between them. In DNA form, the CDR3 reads TGTGCCAGCAGTGAACCAGGAGGGAGTGAAGCTTTCTTT. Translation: CASSEPGGSEAFF.

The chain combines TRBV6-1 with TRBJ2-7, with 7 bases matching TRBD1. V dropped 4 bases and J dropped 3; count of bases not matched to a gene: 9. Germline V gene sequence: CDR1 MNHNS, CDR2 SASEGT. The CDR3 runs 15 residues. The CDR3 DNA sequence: TGTGCCAGCAGTGGTATTGAGACAGGGATCTACGAGCAGTACTTC. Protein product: CASSGIETGIYEQYF.

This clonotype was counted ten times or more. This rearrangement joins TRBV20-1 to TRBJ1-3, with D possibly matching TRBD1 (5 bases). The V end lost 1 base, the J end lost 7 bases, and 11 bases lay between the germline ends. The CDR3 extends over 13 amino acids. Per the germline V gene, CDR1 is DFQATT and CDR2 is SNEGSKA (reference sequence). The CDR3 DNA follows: TGCAGTGCTAGAGTACCAGGGTTTAACACCATATATTTT. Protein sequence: CSARVPGFNTIYF.

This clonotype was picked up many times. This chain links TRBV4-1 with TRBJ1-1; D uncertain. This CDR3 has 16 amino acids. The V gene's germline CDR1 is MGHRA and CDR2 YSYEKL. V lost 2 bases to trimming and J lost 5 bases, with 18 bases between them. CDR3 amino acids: CASSQRVGAKTTEAFF. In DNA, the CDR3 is TGCGCCAGCAGCCAAAGGGTAGGAGCCAAGACGACTGAAGCTTTCTTT.

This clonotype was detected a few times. The CDR3 coding sequence is TGCAGTGCTAGTGCGAACAGGGTGGCGAGCAATCAGCCCCAGCATTTT. It is translated as CSASANRVASNQPQHF. The genes are TRBV20-1 and TRBJ1-5; weak D call: TRBD1 (6 bases). Germline lookup yields CDR1 DFQATT and CDR2 SNEGSKA (reference sequence). The CDR3 contains 16 residues. V lost 3 bases, J lost 1 base, and 16 bases lay in between.

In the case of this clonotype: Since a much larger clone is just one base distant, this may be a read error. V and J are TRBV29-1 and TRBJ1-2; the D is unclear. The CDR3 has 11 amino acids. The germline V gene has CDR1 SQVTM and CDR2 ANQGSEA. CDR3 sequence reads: CSVAGVHGYAF. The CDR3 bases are TGCAGCGTTGCCGGGGTCCATGGCTACGCCTTC.

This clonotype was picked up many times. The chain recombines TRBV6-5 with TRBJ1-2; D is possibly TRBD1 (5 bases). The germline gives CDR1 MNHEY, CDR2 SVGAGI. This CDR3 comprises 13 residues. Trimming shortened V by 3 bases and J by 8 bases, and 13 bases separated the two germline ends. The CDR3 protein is CASSYKGGGGYTF. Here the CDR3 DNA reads TGTGCCAGCAGTTATAAAGGTGGGGGGGGCTACACCTTC.

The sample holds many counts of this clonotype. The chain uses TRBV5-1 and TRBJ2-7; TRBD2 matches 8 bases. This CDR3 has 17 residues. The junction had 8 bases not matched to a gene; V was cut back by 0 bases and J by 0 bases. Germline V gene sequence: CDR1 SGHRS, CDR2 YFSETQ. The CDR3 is CASSLGRGGLSSYEQYF. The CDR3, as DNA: TGCGCCAGCAGCTTGGGCCGCGGGGGGCTTAGCTCCTACGAGCAGTACTTC.

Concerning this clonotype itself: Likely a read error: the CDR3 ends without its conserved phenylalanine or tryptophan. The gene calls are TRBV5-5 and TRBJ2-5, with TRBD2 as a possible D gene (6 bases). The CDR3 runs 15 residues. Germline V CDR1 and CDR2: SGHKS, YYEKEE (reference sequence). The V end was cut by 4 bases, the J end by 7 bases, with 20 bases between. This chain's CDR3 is CASSRGTANIRTQYS. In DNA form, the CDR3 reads TGTGCCAGCAGCCGGGGGACGGCTAACATTCGGACCCAGTACTCC.

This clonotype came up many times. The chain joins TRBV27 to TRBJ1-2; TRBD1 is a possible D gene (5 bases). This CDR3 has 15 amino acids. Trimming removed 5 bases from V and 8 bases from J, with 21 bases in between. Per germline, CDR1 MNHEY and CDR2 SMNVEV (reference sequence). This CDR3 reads CASSPRPSGMEGYTF. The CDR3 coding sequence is TGTGCCAGCAGTCCCCGCCCCTCAGGGATGGAGGGCTACACCTTC.

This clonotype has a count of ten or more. CDR3 loop: CASSVGGYEQYF. The CDR3 DNA follows: TGTGCCAGCAGTGTTGGGGGGTACGAGCAGTACTTC. The chain recombines TRBV6-1 with TRBJ2-7; tentatively, D is TRBD2 (6 bases). Trimming stripped 4 bases from V and 4 bases from J, with 8 bases between. CDR1 and CDR2 (germline): MNHNS, SASEGT. The CDR3 is 12 residues long.

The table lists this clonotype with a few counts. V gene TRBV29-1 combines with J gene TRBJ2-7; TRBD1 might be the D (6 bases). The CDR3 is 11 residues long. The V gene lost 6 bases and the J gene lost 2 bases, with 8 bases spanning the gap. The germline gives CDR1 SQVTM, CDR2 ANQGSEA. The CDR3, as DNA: TGCAGCGTCAGGACAGCCTACGAGCAGTACTTC. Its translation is CSVRTAYEQYF.

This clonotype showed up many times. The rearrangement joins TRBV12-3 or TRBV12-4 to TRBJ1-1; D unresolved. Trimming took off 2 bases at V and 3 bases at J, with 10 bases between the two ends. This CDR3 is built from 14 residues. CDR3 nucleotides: TGTGCCAGCAGTTTAAATTTACAAGACACTGAAGCTTTCTTT. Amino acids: CASSLNLQDTEAFF.